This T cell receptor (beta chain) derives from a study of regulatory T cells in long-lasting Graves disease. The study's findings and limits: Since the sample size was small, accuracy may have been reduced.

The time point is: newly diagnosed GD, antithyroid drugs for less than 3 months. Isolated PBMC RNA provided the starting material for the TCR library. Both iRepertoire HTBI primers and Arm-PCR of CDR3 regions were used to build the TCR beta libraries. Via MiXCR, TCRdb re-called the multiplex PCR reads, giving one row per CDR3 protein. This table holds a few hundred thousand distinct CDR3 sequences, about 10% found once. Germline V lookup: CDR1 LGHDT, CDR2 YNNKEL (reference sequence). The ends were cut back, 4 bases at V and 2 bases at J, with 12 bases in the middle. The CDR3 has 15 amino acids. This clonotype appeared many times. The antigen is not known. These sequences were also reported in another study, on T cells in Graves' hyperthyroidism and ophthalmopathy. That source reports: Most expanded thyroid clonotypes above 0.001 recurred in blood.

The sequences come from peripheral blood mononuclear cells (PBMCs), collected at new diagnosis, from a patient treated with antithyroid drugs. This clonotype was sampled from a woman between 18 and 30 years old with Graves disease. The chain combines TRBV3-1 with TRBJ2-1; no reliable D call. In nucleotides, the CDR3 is TGTGCCAGCAGCCCGAACGATGTTCCCTACAATGAGCAGTTCTTC. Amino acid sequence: CASSPNDVPYNEQFF.